Below, one TCR beta chain is given with its context. The sample originates from a study of blood T cell repertoires in COVID-19. V lost 1 base and J 5 bases, leaving 26 bases between the germline ends. Looked up from germline, CDR1 is MGHRA and CDR2 is YSYEKL. The CDR3 totals 19 residues. Original processing notes: Reference gene primer amplification gave nucleated cell count estimates. The data were produced by immunoSEQ multiplex PCR, yet TCRdb's version contains in-frame clones alone and is incomplete. V, J and clone size are taken as reported in that table, and D and trimming were inferred from the DNA itself. The repertoire includes about 150,000 clones, approximately 83% of them detected once, and about 31% sits in the top ten.

Sequences were obtained from peripheral blood. The sequence came from a woman aged 55-69 years with acute or convalescent COVID-19. The genes are TRBV4-1 and TRBJ1-1; D might be TRBD1 (5 bases). Here the CDR3 DNA reads TGCGCCAGCAGCCAAGGTGCCTGGGCCAGGGCGGCGGAGGGGACTGAAGCTTTCTTT. Translation gives CASSQGAWARAAEGTEAFF.